A single sample gave rise to the 31 T cell receptor beta chains below, sequenced in a study of lymphopenia after photon versus proton radiotherapy. The table came from immunoSEQ multiplex PCR; TCRdb's copy has only in-frame clones and leaves some out. Of fewer than 6,000 clones listed, around 89% are singletons. Here the sequenced sample was peripheral blood, taken from a patient treated with photon-based radiotherapy. The receptors shown here come from a man aged 80 or over with cholangiocarcinoma.

The chain uses TRBV13 and TRBJ1-1; 9 bases align to TRBD1. Germline V CDR1 and CDR2: PRHDT, FYEKMQ (reference sequence). The V segment lost 4 bases and the J segment 1 base; nucleotides outside the gene matches: 4. There are 15 residues in the CDR3. CDR3 sequence (DNA): TGTGCCAGCAGCTGGGGACAGGGAAGGAACACTGAAGCTTTCTTT. Translating it yields CASSWGQGRNTEAFF.

This chain joins TRBV4-2 and TRBJ2-5; 14 bases agree with TRBD2. CDR1 LGHNA and CDR2 YNFKEQ come from the germline V gene. The CDR3 is 17 residues long. The trim removed 4 bases at V and 5 bases at J, leaving 9 bases unmatched. This chain's CDR3 is CASSRSGTSGGEETQYF. CDR3 nucleotides: TGTGCCAGCAGCCGGTCCGGGACTAGCGGGGGCGAGGAGACCCAGTACTTC.

The chain recombines TRBV27 with TRBJ1-2, with D maybe TRBD1 (5 bases). The germline V gene encodes CDR1 MNHEY and CDR2 SMNVEV (reference sequence). The ends were cut back, 6 bases at V and 7 bases at J, with 18 bases in the middle. The length of the CDR3 is 14 residues. The CDR3: CASSRRDGAGGYTF. The CDR3 coding sequence is TGTGCCAGCAGCCGACGGGACGGTGCAGGTGGCTACACCTTC.

The chain recombines TRBV28 with TRBJ2-7, with TRBD2 identical over 9 bases. The J segment lost 6 bases and the V segment lost 0 bases, leaving 12 bases of the junction unmatched. This CDR3 has 17 residues. CDR1 and CDR2 from the germline V gene are MDHEN and SYDVKM. CDR3 sequence (DNA): TGTGCCAGCAGTTTATGGACTTTGGCGGGGGGGCCGGGCGAGCAGTACTTC. It specifies CASSLWTLAGGPGEQYF.

CDR3 DNA: TGTGCCAGTAGCCTTGACAGGGGGCCTACGGAGCTGTTTTTT. This codes for CASSLDRGPTELFF. V gene TRBV19 combines with J gene TRBJ2-2, with TRBD1 identical over 10 bases. Germline V gene data show CDR1 as LNHDA and CDR2 as SQIVND (reference sequence). J gave up 10 bases and V 6 bases, and 8 bases lay outside the gene matches. This CDR3 is 14 amino acids long.

The CDR3 sequence: CASSARRLAGNTDTQYF. CDR3 DNA sequence: TGTGCCAGCAGTGCCCGTCGACTAGCGGGGAACACAGATACGCAGTATTTT. This rearrangement joins TRBV6-1 to TRBJ2-3; 11 nucleotides line up with TRBD2. V gave up 4 bases and J gave up 2 bases; unmatched junction bases: 8. The CDR3 length is 17 residues. The germline CDR1 and CDR2 sequences are MNHNS and SASEGT.

This chain links TRBV18 with TRBJ1-5; D is undetermined. The germline CDR1 and CDR2 sequences are KGHSH and LQKENI. This CDR3 comprises 15 residues. Trimming cost V 1 base and J 6 bases, with 13 bases left between them. The CDR3 DNA reads TGTGCCAGCTCACCACAGGAGCGACGTAGTCAGCCCCAGCATTTT. Translation gives CASSPQERRSQPQHF.

The chain carries TRBV7-8 and TRBJ1-2, with 12 bases fitting TRBD1. The V and J ends lost 4 bases and 7 bases, in that order; junction bases with no gene match: 4. Germline V CDR1 and CDR2: SGHVS, FQNEAQ. The CDR3 extends over 14 amino acids. The CDR3 region has the DNA TGTGCCAGCAGCTCTGGGACAGGGGGCTTTGGCTACACCTTC. Translation: CASSSGTGGFGYTF.

This chain joins TRBV30 and TRBJ2-3, with D possibly TRBD2 on 6 matching bases. V dropped 3 bases and J dropped 9 bases, with 22 bases sitting between them. This CDR3 is 15 amino acids long. Germline CDR1 reads GTSNPN; CDR2 reads SVGIG (reference sequence). Here the CDR3 DNA reads TGTGCCTGGAGGGAGGGCGTACCCACACAGAACACGCAGTATTTT. Translation gives CAWREGVPTQNTQYF.

This chain uses TRBV18 with TRBJ1-1, with D unclear. Germline assignment: CDR1 KGHSH and CDR2 LQKENI. The length of the CDR3 is 15 residues. Trimming stripped 1 base from V and 0 bases from J, with 9 bases between. The CDR3 spells CASSPLLQMNTEAFF. As DNA, the CDR3 is TGTGCCAGCTCACCACTATTACAGATGAACACTGAAGCTTTCTTT.

As for this clone: The sample carries other DNA sequences with the same CDR3. The genes are TRBV5-1 and TRBJ1-4; 9 bases are shared with TRBD1. Germline CDR1 reads SGHRS; CDR2 reads YFSETQ. The V segment lost 4 bases and the J segment 5 bases; nucleotides outside the gene matches: 3. The CDR3 has 14 amino acids. The DNA for the CDR3 is TGCGCCAGCAGCGTAACAGGGGGCAATGAAAAACTGTTTTTT. The encoded protein is CASSVTGGNEKLFF.

J is TRBJ2-5 and V is TRBV15, with D perhaps matching TRBD2 (6 bases). This CDR3 is built from 15 residues. Germline assignment: CDR1 LNHNV and CDR2 YYDKDF (reference sequence). V was clipped by 1 base and J by 5 bases, with 14 bases between them. The CDR3 sequence: CATSRVGRAGETQYF. The CDR3 coding sequence is TGTGCCACCAGCAGAGTCGGCAGGGCGGGGGAGACCCAGTACTTC. Full variable domain (rest looked up from reference TRBV15 and TRBJ2-5): DAMVIQNPRYQVTQFGKPVTLSCSQTLNHNVMYWYQQKSSQAPKLLFHYYDKDFNNEADTPDNFQSRRPNTSFCFLDIRSPGLGDTAMYLCATSRVGRAGETQYFGPGTRLLVL.

Only one count was recorded for this clone. This rearrangement joins TRBV7-2 to TRBJ1-6; D unresolved. Germline assignment: CDR1 SGHTA and CDR2 FQGNSA. The ends were cut back, 5 bases at V and 0 bases at J, with 11 bases in the middle. The CDR3 sequence is 16 residues long. CDR3 protein: CASSPRVRSYNSPLHF. The DNA for the CDR3 is TGTGCCAGCAGCCCGAGGGTCCGCTCCTATAATTCACCCCTCCACTTT.

The gene calls are TRBV19 and TRBJ2-5; 7 bases are a match to TRBD1. The germline CDR1 and CDR2 sequences are LNHDA and SQIVND (reference sequence). This CDR3 spans 14 amino acids. Trimming took 8 bases from V and 0 from J; bases not matched to a gene: 6. In DNA, the CDR3 is TGTGCCAGTTCAATGGGGACAGACCAAGAGACCCAGTACTTC. It yields the protein CASSMGTDQETQYF.

V is TRBV5-4 and J is TRBJ2-3, with TRBD2 matching over 8 bases. The CDR3 is made up of 16 amino acids. Germline values: CDR1 SGHNT, CDR2 YYREEE (reference sequence). With V trimmed by 4 bases and J by 0 bases, 7 bases remained unmatched. This CDR3 reads CASSVVRGGSTDTQYF. The CDR3 DNA reads TGTGCCAGCAGCGTAGTACGGGGGGGTAGCACAGATACGCAGTATTTT.

V is TRBV2 and J is TRBJ2-6, with 8 nucleotides matching TRBD1. The J segment lost 7 bases and the V segment lost 8 bases, leaving 10 bases of the junction unmatched. Germline CDR1 is SNHLY and CDR2 is FYNNEI. This CDR3 comprises 15 residues. In DNA, the CDR3 is TGTGCCAGCGCCGGACAGGGTAATCGAGCCAACGTCCTGACTTTC. This encodes CASAGQGNRANVLTF.

The chain joins TRBV6-5 to TRBJ1-4; the D gene is possibly TRBD1 (5 bases). CDR3 length equals 14 residues. Germline V gives CDR1 MNHEY, CDR2 SVGAGI. Trimming removed 2 bases at V and 8 bases at J, with 12 bases between. The DNA of the CDR3 is TGTGCCAGCAGTTACCGCAGGGACGAGGAAAAACTGTTTTTT. It yields the protein CASSYRRDEEKLFF.

The V and J genes are TRBV19 and TRBJ1-1; maybe TRBD1 (6 bases). From germline, CDR1 is LNHDA and CDR2 SQIVND (reference sequence). The length of the CDR3 is 15 residues. V gave up 3 bases and J gave up 3 bases, with 14 bases separating them. The CDR3 DNA follows: TGTGCCAGTAGTATGGGGGGGCGAGGAGACACTGAAGCTTTCTTT. Protein: CASSMGGRGDTEAFF.

This chain joins TRBV7-2 and TRBJ2-5; the D is unclear. Germline V gives CDR1 SGHTA, CDR2 FQGNSA. Trimming removed 5 bases from V and 8 bases from J, with 12 bases in between. This CDR3 spans 12 amino acids. As DNA, the CDR3 is TGTGCCAGCAGCACCGGGTCCCCAACCCAGTACTTC. This translates into CASSTGSPTQYF.

The CDR3 protein is CASTGTTGNEQFF. The CDR3 DNA sequence: TGTGCCAGCACCGGTACGACGGGGAATGAGCAGTTCTTC. The gene calls are TRBV5-6 and TRBJ2-1; maybe TRBD2 (5 bases). Trimming took off 6 bases at V and 7 bases at J, with 14 bases between the two ends. CDR1 and CDR2 (germline): SGHDT, YYEEEE. This CDR3 has 13 residues.

V gene TRBV5-1 combines with J gene TRBJ2-2; D is undetermined. The CDR3 contains 15 residues. Germline V gene data show CDR1 as SGHRS and CDR2 as YFSETQ. The V gene lost 4 bases and the J gene lost 0 bases, with 10 bases spanning the gap. The CDR3 bases are TGCGCCAGCAGCCCGATGGGCACGAACACCGGGGAGCTGTTTTTT. It yields the protein CASSPMGTNTGELFF. Full variable domain (outside the CDR3, taken from reference TRBV5-1 and TRBJ2-2): KAGVTQTPRYLIKTRGQQVTLSCSPISGHRSVSWYQQTPGQGLQFLFEYFSETQRNKGNFPGRFSGRQFSNSRSEMNVSTLELGDSALYLCASSPMGTNTGELFFGEGSRLTVL.

This CDR3 reads CASKDFDRTGAGDTQYF. CDR3 nucleotide sequence: TGCGCCAGCAAAGACTTTGACCGGACAGGGGCGGGAGATACGCAGTATTTT. V is TRBV5-1 and J is TRBJ2-3, with TRBD1 matching 9 bases. Germline CDR1 and CDR2: SGHRS and YFSETQ. With V trimmed by 6 bases and J by 5 bases, 16 bases remained unmatched. The CDR3 runs 17 residues.

The chain employs TRBV6-1 and TRBJ2-3; D not resolved. Germline CDR1 MNHNS, CDR2 SASEGT. This CDR3 has 14 residues. V was pared by 5 bases and J by 2 bases, with 11 bases between. The CDR3 sequence is CASSPPRATDTQYF. For the CDR3, the DNA is TGTGCCAGCAGTCCTCCCCGGGCCACAGATACGCAGTATTTT.

The chain has TRBV9 and TRBJ2-2, with a weak D call TRBD2 (5 bases). The CDR3 covers 15 residues. The germline V gene has CDR1 SGDLS and CDR2 YYNGEE. V dropped 0 bases and J dropped 5 bases, with 11 bases sitting between them. The CDR3 loop is CASSVGGGKTGELFF. CDR3 sequence (DNA): TGTGCCAGCAGCGTAGGTGGAGGAAAGACCGGGGAGCTGTTTTTT.

The chain combines TRBV5-8 with TRBJ1-2; D call uncertain. There are 14 residues in the CDR3. Looked up from germline, CDR1 is SGHTS and CDR2 is YDEGEE. V lost 0 bases, J lost 0 bases, and 6 bases lay in between. The CDR3 reads CASSLEAANYGYTF. As DNA, the CDR3 is TGTGCCAGCAGCTTGGAGGCAGCTAACTATGGCTACACCTTC.

The chain couples TRBV11-3 to TRBJ2-5, with D hard to call. The CDR3 spans 16 residues. With 5 bases removed from V and 5 bases from J, the gap between germline ends came to 21 bases. Germline CDR1 and CDR2: SGHNT and YENEEA. CDR3 residues: CASSPSPGHLEETQYF. The CDR3 DNA reads as TGTGCCAGCAGCCCCTCGCCCGGCCATTTGGAGGAGACCCAGTACTTC.

The chain links TRBV28 to TRBJ2-7, with 8 positions matching TRBD2. The ends lost 10 bases at V and 2 bases at J; junction bases unmatched: 4. CDR3 size: 12 residues. Per the germline V gene, CDR1 is MDHEN and CDR2 is SYDVKM. The CDR3, as DNA: TGTGCCACCGGACTAGCTCCCTACGAGCAGTACTTC. Protein: CATGLAPYEQYF.

The rearrangement joins TRBV14 to TRBJ2-3; the match to TRBD2 covers 7 bases. The germline V gene has CDR1 SGHDN and CDR2 FVKESK. This CDR3 has 15 residues. With 1 base clipped from V and 3 bases from J, the junction kept 4 bases outside the gene matches. This chain's CDR3 is CASSQVLGGTDTQYF. The DNA of the CDR3 is TGTGCCAGCAGCCAAGTATTGGGGGGGACAGATACGCAGTATTTT.

V is TRBV11-1 and J is TRBJ2-3; D gene unclear. This CDR3 is 14 amino acids long. The V gene's germline CDR1 is SGHAT and CDR2 FQDESV (reference sequence). V lost 2 bases and J lost 2, with 8 bases in between. The CDR3 DNA reads as TGTGCCAGCAGCTTATCGCGTTTCACAGATACGCAGTATTTT. Translating it yields CASSLSRFTDTQYF.

This chain links TRBV6-1 with TRBJ1-1; a weak D match, TRBD1 (5 bases). The CDR3 loop spans 13 amino acids. V lost 5 bases and J lost 0, with 7 bases in between. Germline lookup yields CDR1 MNHNS and CDR2 SASEGT. The CDR3: CASSSGMNTEAFF. The CDR3 bases are TGTGCCAGCAGTTCAGGGATGAACACTGAAGCTTTCTTT.

The J gene is TRBJ2-1, the V gene TRBV14, with D tentatively TRBD1 or TRBD2 (5 bases each). Trimming stripped 0 bases from V and 10 bases from J, with 7 bases between. CDR3 length: 12 residues. Germline V lookup: CDR1 SGHDN, CDR2 FVKESK. As DNA, the CDR3 is TGTGCCAGCAGCCAAGAATGGGGGGAGCAGTTCTTC. Protein: CASSQEWGEQFF.